The text below deals with one T cell receptor beta chain. Its recognized antigen is unknown. Per-base quality was not reported, and no clone a single base away is much larger than it. The donors belonged to the validation cohort of approximately 130 subjects, which was separate from the roughly 700-subject first cohort. These data originate in a study of cytomegalovirus exposure and HLA in healthy donors (TCRdb year 2017). In terms of the full investigation: According to a later analysis, the 100 to 150 validation repertoires were produced on the same platform as the 700 or so repertoires of the first cohort. The aim of the study was to test whether cataloging public T cell receptors could identify signatures of past pathogen exposure. In addition to the first cohort of 666 subjects, a separate validation cohort of around 110 different subjects was used. High-throughput TCR immunosequencing, statistical association of individual TCRs with disease status, and machine learning were combined to predict cytomegalovirus infection status.

Library prep was done by the immunoSEQ multiplex PCR assay. The original methods were these. A statistical classification framework was developed to diagnose cytomegalovirus status using the catalog of TCR beta chain sequences. Not all clones reach the TCRdb copy of this immuneACCESS table, which keeps in-frame sequences only. Checked studies attribute under half of the gap to unresolved V genes and leave the rest unexplained. V, J and clone size are taken as reported in that table, and D and trimming were inferred from the DNA itself. This sample has about 82,000 clones in its table, and 90% to 95% of those were observed once. In total, the top ten clones hold 0.55% to 0.8% of the sample. Overall study outcomes, separate from this receptor: Subsequent analysis determined that TCRs grouped into clusters in the first cohort also showed a tendency toward co-occurrence across the 120 or so validation repertoires, and roughly 95% of cluster scores exceeded 0. Across donors, most TCR sequences were observed very rarely, whereas some public TCRs were present in many individuals. The validation cohort had no HLA typing available for a later analysis, so co-occurrence within that cohort was assessed over all 120 or so repertoires. In the study, around 160 TCR beta chains were listed as associated with cytomegalovirus. In vitro tests confirmed that a few of the cytomegalovirus-associated TCR beta chains recognize cytomegalovirus antigens. The authors suggested that the approach could potentially be generalized to other disease states and immunological phenotypes. The classifier was reported to diagnose cytomegalovirus status with high specificity and sensitivity in both the original cohort and the validation cohort.

V loses 4 bases, J loses 0 bases, and the germline ends lie 13 bases apart. The CDR3 contains 15 residues, cysteine and phenylalanine counted. Of all the DNA, just the CDR3 is kept, 45 bases in frame from base 1. The germline V gene yields SQVTM for CDR1 and ANQGSEA for CDR2. The sequencing sample was made of PBMCs. This TCR was sampled from a young man in good health and CMV-seronegative. The rearrangement combines TRBV29-1 with TRBJ1-5, with the D gene call left open. The DNA reads as follows: TGCAGCGTTGTGGAGAGGGTGGGTAGCAATCAGCCCCAGCATTTT. Its protein product is CSVVERVGSNQPQHF.